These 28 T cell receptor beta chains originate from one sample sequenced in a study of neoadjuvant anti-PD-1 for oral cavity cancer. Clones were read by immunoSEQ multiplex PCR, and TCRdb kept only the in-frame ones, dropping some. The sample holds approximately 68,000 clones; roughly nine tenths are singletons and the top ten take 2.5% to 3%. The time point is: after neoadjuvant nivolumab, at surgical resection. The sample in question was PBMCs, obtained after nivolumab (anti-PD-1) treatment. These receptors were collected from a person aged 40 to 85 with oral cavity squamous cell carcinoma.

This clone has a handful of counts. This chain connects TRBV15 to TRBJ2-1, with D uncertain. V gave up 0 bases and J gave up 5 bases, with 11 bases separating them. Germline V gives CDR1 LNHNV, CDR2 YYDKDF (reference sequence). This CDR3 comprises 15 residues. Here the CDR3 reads CATSRDRLYDNEQFF. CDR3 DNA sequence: TGTGCCACCAGCAGAGATCGTCTATACGACAATGAGCAGTTCTTC.

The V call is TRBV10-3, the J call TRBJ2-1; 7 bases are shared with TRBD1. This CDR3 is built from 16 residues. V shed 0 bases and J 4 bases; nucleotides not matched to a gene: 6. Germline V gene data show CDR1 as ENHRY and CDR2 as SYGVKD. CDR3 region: CAISESLAGGYNEQFF. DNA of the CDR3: TGTGCCATCAGTGAGTCGCTGGCAGGGGGATACAATGAGCAGTTCTTC.

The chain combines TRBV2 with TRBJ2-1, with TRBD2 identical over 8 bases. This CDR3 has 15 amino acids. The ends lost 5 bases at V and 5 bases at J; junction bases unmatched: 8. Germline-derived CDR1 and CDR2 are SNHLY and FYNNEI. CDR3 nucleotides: TGTGCCAGCAGTCGACTAGCGTTTGCTAACAATGAGCAGTTCTTC. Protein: CASSRLAFANNEQFF. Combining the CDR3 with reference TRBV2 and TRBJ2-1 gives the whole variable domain EPEVTQTPSHQVTQMGQEVILRCVPISNHLYFYWYRQILGQKVEFLVSFYNNEISEKSEIFDDQFSVERPDGSNFTLKIRSTKLEDSAMYFCASSRLAFANNEQFFGPGTRLTVL.

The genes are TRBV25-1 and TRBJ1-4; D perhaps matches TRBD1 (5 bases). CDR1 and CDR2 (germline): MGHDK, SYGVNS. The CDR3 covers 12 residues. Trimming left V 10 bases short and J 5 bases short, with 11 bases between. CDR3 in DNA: TGTGCCACCGGGACGGGGAATGAAAAACTGTTTTTT. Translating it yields CATGTGNEKLFF.

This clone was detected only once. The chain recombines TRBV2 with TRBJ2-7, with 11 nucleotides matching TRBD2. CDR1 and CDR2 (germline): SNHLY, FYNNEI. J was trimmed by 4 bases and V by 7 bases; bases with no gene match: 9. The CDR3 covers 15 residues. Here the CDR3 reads CASMRLAGWGYEQYF. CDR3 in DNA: TGTGCCAGCATGAGACTAGCGGGGTGGGGGTACGAGCAGTACTTC.

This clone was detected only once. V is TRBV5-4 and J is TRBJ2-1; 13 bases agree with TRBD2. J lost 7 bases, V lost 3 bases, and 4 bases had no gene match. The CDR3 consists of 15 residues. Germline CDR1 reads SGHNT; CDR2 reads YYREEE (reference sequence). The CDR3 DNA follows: TGTGCCAGCAGCTCGGGACTAGCGGGACAGAATGAGCAGTTCTTC. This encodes CASSSGLAGQNEQFF.

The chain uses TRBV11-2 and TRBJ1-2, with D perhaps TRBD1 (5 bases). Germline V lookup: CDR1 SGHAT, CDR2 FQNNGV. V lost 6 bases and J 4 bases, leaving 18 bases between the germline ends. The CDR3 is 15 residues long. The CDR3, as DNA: TGTGCCAGCAGACGAAGTGGGACCGAGACCTATGGCTACACCTTC. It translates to CASRRSGTETYGYTF.

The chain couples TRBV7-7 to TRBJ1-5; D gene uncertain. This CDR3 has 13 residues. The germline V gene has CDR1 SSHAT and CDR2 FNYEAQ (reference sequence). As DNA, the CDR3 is TGTGCTAGCGCAAAAGGGCCGGCTCAGCCCCAGCATTTT. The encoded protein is CASAKGPAQPQHF. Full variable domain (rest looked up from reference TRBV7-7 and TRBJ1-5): GAGVSQSPRYKVTKRGQDVTLRCDPISSHATLYWYQQALGQGPEFLTYFNYEAQPDKSGLPSDRFSAERPEGSISTLTIQRTEQRDSAMYRCASAKGPAQPQHFGDGTRLSIL.

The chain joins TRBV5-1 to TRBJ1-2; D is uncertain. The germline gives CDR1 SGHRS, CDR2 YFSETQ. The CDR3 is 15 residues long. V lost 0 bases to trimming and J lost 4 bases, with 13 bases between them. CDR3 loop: CASSLEAGSFYGYTF. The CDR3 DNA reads TGCGCCAGCAGCTTGGAGGCCGGATCCTTCTATGGCTACACCTTC.

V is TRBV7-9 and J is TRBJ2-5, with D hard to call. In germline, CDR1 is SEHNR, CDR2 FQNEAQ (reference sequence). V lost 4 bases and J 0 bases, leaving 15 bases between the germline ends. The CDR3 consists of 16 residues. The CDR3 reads CASSSFRAQDQETQYF. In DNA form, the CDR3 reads TGTGCCAGCAGCTCCTTCCGGGCGCAAGACCAAGAGACCCAGTACTTC.

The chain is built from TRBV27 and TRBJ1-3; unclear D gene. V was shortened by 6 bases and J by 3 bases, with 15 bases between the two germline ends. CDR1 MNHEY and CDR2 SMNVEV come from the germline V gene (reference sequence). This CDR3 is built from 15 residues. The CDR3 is CASSITRGFGNTIYF. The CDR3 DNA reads TGTGCCAGCAGCATAACGAGAGGATTTGGAAACACCATATATTTT.

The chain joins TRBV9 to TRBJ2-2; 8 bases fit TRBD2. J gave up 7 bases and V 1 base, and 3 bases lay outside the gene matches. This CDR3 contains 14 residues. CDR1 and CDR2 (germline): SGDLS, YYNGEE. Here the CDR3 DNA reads TGTGCCAGCAGCGTACAGAGCGGGGGCGGGGAGCTGTTTTTT. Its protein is CASSVQSGGGELFF.

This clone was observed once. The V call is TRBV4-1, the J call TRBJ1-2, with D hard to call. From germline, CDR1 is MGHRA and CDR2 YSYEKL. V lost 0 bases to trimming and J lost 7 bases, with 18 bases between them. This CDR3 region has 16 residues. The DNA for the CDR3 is TGCGCCAGCAGCCAAGATCCTGCTGGCAGTCGCTTTGGCTACACCTTC. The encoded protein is CASSQDPAGSRFGYTF.

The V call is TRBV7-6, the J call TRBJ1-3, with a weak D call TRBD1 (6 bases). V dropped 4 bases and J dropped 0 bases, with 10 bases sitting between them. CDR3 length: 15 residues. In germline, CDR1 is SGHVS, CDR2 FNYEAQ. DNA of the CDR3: TGTGCCAGCAGCTCACAGGGAACCTCTGGAAACACCATATATTTT. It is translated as CASSSQGTSGNTIYF.

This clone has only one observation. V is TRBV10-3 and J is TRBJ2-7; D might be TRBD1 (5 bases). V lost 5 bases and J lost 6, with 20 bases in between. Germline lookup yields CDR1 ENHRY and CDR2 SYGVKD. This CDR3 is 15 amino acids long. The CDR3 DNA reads TGTGCCATCAGTAGAGACCCAGGGTTTTTTGGCGAGCAGTACTTC. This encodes CAISRDPGFFGEQYF.

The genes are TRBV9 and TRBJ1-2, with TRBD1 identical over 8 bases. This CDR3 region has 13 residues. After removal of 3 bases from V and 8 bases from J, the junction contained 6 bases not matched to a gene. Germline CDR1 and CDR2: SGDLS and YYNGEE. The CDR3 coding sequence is TGTGCCAGCAGCGCGGACAGGGAGGTCGGCTACACCTTC. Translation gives CASSADREVGYTF.

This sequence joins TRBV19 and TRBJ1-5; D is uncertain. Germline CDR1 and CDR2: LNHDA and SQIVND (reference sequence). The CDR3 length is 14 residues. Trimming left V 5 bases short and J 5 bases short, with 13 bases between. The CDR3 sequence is CASSLGQAYQPQHF. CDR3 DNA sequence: TGTGCCAGTAGTTTGGGTCAGGCGTATCAGCCCCAGCATTTT.

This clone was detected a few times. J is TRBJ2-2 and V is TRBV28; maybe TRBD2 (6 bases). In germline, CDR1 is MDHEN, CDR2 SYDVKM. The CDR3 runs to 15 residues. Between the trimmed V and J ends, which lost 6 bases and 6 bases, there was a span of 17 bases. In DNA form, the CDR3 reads TGTGCCAGCAGCCAGAGTAGCGGCGCGGCCGGGGAGCTGTTTTTT. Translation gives CASSQSSGAAGELFF.

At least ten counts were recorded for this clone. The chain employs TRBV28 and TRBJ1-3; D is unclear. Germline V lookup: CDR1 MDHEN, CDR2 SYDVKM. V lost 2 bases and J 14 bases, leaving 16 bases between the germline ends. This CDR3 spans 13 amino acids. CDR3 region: CASSLLPANRVYF. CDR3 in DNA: TGTGCCAGCAGTTTACTCCCTGCAAACCGGGTATATTTT.

This CDR3 is CASNLGGFWVETQYF. The CDR3 DNA reads TGTGCCAGCAACCTAGGGGGGTTCTGGGTAGAGACCCAGTACTTC. The chain has TRBV7-8 and TRBJ2-5, with D perhaps TRBD1 or TRBD2 (6 bases each). Trimming left V 7 bases short and J 4 bases short, with 19 bases between. This CDR3 contains 15 residues. From germline, CDR1 is SGHVS and CDR2 FQNEAQ.

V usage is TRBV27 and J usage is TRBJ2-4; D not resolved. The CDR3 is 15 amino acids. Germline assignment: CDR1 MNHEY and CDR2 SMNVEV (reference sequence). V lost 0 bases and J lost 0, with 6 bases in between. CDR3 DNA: TGTGCCAGCAGTTTATCTCGGACAGCCAAAAACATTCAGTACTTC. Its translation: CASSLSRTAKNIQYF.

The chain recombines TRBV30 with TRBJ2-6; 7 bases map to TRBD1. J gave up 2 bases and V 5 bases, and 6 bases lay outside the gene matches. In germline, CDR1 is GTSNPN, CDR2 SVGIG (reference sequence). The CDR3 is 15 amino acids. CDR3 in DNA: TGTGCCTGGGGAGTCGACAGGGCTGGGGCCAACGTCCTGACTTTC. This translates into CAWGVDRAGANVLTF.

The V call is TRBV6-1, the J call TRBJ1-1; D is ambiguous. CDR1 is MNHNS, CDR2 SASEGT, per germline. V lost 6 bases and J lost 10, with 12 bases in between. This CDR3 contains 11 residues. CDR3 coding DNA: TGTGCCAGCAGGGCGGACGATCGAGCTTTCTTT. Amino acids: CASRADDRAFF.

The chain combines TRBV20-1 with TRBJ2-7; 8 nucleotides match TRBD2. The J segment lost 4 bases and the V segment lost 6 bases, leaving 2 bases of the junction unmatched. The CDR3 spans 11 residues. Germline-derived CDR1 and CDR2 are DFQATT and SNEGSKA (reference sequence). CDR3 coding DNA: TGCAGTGCGCTAGCGGGTTACGAGCAGTACTTC. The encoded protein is CSALAGYEQYF.

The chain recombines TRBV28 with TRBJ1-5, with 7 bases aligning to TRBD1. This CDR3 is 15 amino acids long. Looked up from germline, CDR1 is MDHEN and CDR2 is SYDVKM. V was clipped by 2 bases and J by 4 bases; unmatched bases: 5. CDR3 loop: CASSLRAGGNQPQHF. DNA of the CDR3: TGTGCCAGCAGTTTAAGGGCAGGGGGTAATCAGCCCCAGCATTTT.

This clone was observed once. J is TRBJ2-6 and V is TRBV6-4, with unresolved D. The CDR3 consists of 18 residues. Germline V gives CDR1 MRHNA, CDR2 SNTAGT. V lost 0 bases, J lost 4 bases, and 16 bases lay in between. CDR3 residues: CASSDSTTSTSGANVLTF. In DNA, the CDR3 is TGTGCCAGCAGTGACTCGACCACATCGACAAGCGGGGCCAACGTCCTGACTTTC.

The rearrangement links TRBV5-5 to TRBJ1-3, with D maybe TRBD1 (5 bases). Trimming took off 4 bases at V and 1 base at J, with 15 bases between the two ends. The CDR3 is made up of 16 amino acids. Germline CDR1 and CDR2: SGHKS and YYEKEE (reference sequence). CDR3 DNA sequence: TGTGCCAGCAGCCAAGGGGTTCCCTCATCTGGAAACACCATATATTTT. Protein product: CASSQGVPSSGNTIYF.

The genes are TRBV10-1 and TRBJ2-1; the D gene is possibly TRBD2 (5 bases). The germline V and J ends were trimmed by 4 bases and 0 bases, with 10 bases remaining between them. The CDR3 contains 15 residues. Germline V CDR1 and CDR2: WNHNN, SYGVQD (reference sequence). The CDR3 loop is CASSASSRSYNEQFF. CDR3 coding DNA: TGCGCCAGCAGTGCATCTAGCCGCTCCTACAATGAGCAGTTCTTC.